The present T cell receptor beta chain was sequenced within a study of patients and donors after allogeneic stem cell transplantation. MiXCR, run by TCRdb on the RT-PCR reads, gives a single entry per CDR3 protein. The sample has about 74,000 distinct CDR3 sequences; about 25% are singletons. This clonotype was observed a few times. This CDR3 comprises 14 residues. Germline-derived CDR1 and CDR2 are SGHRS and YFSETQ. Trimming cost V 0 bases and J 3 bases, with 9 bases left between them. The sequence came from a human donor who was either an allogeneic HSCT recipient or a stem cell or donor lymphocyte infusion donor (not recorded which). It is not recorded whose cells these are; they may come from a transplant donor. Source material: blood, either unsorted or a sorted T cell fraction (not recorded which). V usage is TRBV5-1 and J usage is TRBJ1-2; the D is unclear. CDR3 in amino acids: CASSLAGWDYGYTF. CDR3 in DNA: TGCGCCAGCAGCTTGGCCGGATGGGACTATGGCTACACCTTC.